Sequencing of this T cell receptor beta chain was carried out in a study of blood T cell repertoires in COVID-19. Method: immunoSEQ multiplex PCR; TCRdb's copy keeps in-frame clones and lacks some. The top ten clones hold 0.7% to 0.9% of a sample with about 120,000 clones, 85% to 90% of them seen once. Losses at the gene ends were 5 bases for V and 6 bases for J; bases not matched to a gene: 11. This CDR3 region has 15 residues. Per the germline V gene, CDR1 is SGHNT and CDR2 is YENEEA. Sequenced sample: peripheral blood. The chain couples TRBV11-3 to TRBJ2-3, with TRBD2 matching 7 bases. The receptor comes from a woman in her fifties or sixties with active or convalescent COVID-19. The CDR3 protein is CASSLGGERSDTQYF. CDR3 bases: TGTGCCAGCAGCCTGGGGGGGGAAAGGTCGGATACGCAGTATTTT.